This T cell receptor (beta chain) was recovered during a study of shared clonotypes between healthy human individuals (dated by TCRdb to the early 2020s). Context from the whole study: The cohort included a few men and a couple of women between 18 and 49 years of age. Per donor, leukapheresis produced somewhere between about 0.9 and 10 billion PBMCs. To increase sequencing depth and limit assay-specific biases, different laboratories used diverse techniques to prepare libraries and sequence TCR repertoires. For each donor, three plates each were used for CD4 naive and CD4 memory, two plates were used for CD8 naive, and one plate was used for CD8 memory. To estimate repertoire size and how much clonotype sharing occurs between individuals, the study deeply sequenced the blood TCR repertoires of five healthy adults. What the authors observed across the whole study: Because the study included a small number of donors, the genetic and exposure-history diversity represented was limited. Incomplete sequencing was indicated by rarefaction of sorted-subset datasets, despite the large sequencing depth. Naive subsets generally had larger estimated clonotype richness than memory subsets. Sampling was restricted to blood, and TCR repertoires in tissues likely differ from the TCR repertoires found in blood. Compared with non-shared clonotypes, clonotypes shared by all four sorted-subset donors had higher generation probabilities. Based on pairwise subsampling, the degree of clonotype sharing among donors was expected to be affected by sequencing depth. Sharing across several donors was observed for roughly 5.4% of naive CD4, 3% to 4% of naive CD8, 2% to 2.5% of memory CD4, and roughly 0.4% of memory CD8 clonotypes.

Regarding this clone: It has no known antigen specificity. Per-base quality was not reported, and no clone a single base away is much larger than it.

The germline V gene specifies ENHRY as CDR1 and SYGVKD as CDR2. Taken from cysteine to phenylalanine, the CDR3 has 13 residues. Only the CDR3 region is kept as DNA, spanning 39 bases read in frame from base 1. V lost 10 bases and J lost 8 bases, and the count of bases not matched to a germline gene is 11. Using the deep immunoSEQ assay, TCR CDR3 regions were amplified from genomic DNA by multiplex PCR. Extracted genomic DNA from each cell subset was distributed evenly across all wells of several immunoSEQ 96-well plates, and each plate was treated as a replicate. For sorted subsets, about 200 ng genomic DNA, equal to about 30,000 T cell genomes, was loaded into each replicate PCR. Purified libraries were measured with a Qubit 3.0 fluorometer, size-checked on a Bioanalyzer 2100, and measured again with the KAPA Library Quantification kit. Every immunoSEQ 96-well plate was sequenced on a dedicated single-read 150-cycle Illumina NextSeq 550 flow cell. In the paper's pipeline: Because the immunoSEQ output included only junctional sequences and no quality scores, the filtering could not be the same as the filtering used for full-length reads. To assign V/J genes and CDR3, sequences were annotated against IMGT germline references using PyIR, a Python wrapper for IgBLAST v1.9. Reads were filtered out if the reads had weak V/J assignments (E-value above 1e-6), no CDR3, stop codons, out-of-frame junctions, or ambiguous translated residues. V3J clonotypes were defined by identical inferred V gene, J gene, and CDR3 amino acid sequence. The percentage overlap between two repertoires was calculated by dividing the number of shared unique clonotypes by the size of the smaller repertoire. RTK rarefaction, the Chao1 estimator, and Recon v2.1 estimates of unobserved clonotypes were used to assess repertoire richness. OLGA was used to compute generation probabilities for all TCRbeta clonotypes that the gDNA method yielded from a handful of donors. TCRdb retrieved this table from immuneACCESS and kept in-frame rearrangements only. Not all clones are present; in checked studies, unresolved V genes account for under half, and no reason is known for the remainder. V and J calls and clone size follow that table, whereas D and trimming were derived from the DNA. The sample table contains 850,000 to 1,200,000 clones; only one count was recorded for more than 65% of them. The top ten hold approximately 1.5% of the sample.

The donors were healthy, HIV-negative adults with no recently reported acute infections or vaccinations. Every donor was a Caucasian adult living in Nashville, Tennessee, USA. CD4+ T cells were enriched by magnetic negative selection, after which naive cells were positively selected on CD45RA and the negative fraction was taken as the memory subset. After blood collection by leukapheresis, PBMCs were isolated using Ficoll-Histopaque density gradient centrifugation and then cryopreserved in the vapor phase of liquid nitrogen. Purity and quantity of every magnetically sorted T cell population were checked by analytical flow cytometry. Each sorted fraction had its genomic DNA isolated and then quantified by UV absorbance on a Nanodrop 2000c.

Sequencing used memory CD4+ T cells sorted from blood. The cell subset or site label, read with the paper, signifies: CD45RA-negative fraction. Recombination connected TRBV10-3 to TRBJ1-1, and 9 bases in between align with TRBD1. The TCR was taken from a man between 18 and 29 years old in good health. The CDR3 sequence is CATTFTGGVEAFF. The nucleotide sequence is given as TGTGCCACGACTTTTACAGGGGGCGTCGAAGCTTTCTTT.